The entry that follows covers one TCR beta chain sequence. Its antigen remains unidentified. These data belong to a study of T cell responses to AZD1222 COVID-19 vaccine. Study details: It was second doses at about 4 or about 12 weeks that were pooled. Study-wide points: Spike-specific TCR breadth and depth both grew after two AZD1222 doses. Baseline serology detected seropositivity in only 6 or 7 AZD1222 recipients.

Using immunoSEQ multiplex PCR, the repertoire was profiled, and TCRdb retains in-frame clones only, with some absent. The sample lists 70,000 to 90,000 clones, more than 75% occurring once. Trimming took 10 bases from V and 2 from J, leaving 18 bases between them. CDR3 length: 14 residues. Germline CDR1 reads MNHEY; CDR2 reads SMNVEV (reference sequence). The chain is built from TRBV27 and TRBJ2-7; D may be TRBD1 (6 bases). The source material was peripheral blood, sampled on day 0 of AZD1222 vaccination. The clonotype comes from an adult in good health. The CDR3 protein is CAKWGRPKTYEQYF. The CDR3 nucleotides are TGTGCCAAGTGGGGGCGACCCAAGACCTACGAGCAGTACTTC.